A selection of T cell receptor beta chains follows, all from one sample in a study of early T cells in non-severe SARS-CoV-2 infection. TCRdb independently ran MiXCR on the 5' RACE reads; one entry per CDR3 protein. The sample holds about 100,000 distinct CDR3 sequences, roughly 10% seen once. The sequencing sample was made of whole blood. These receptors were collected from an adult who was a healthcare worker with PCR-confirmed SARS-CoV-2 infection or an uninfected control (not recorded which). Both conserved end residues are part of each CDR3. A D gene is named only where the DNA matches it firmly.

d_gene	v_gene	j_gene	CDR3aa
-	TRBV28	TRBJ2-3	CASSTRRGLLTDTQYF
-	TRBV28	TRBJ1-1	CASSAGQNTEAFF
TRBD2	TRBV6-2/TRBV6-3	TRBJ2-3	CASRLAGRTDTQYF
TRBD2	TRBV19	TRBJ2-7	CASSRTSVDSYEQYF
-	TRBV6-6	TRBJ2-7	CASSYSRGYYEQYF
-	TRBV7-2	TRBJ2-3	CASSFPKGGTDTQYF
-	TRBV7-9	TRBJ2-7	CASSLAGKSYEQYF
-	TRBV6-2/TRBV6-3	TRBJ2-3	CASSHSSTDTQYF
-	TRBV28	TRBJ2-5	CASSPKGETQYF
-	TRBV6-4	TRBJ2-1	CASSASGNGEQFF
-	TRBV6-2/TRBV6-3	TRBJ1-6	CASSYTRGRTSPLHF
-	TRBV6-5	TRBJ2-7	CASSDASSQYF
TRBD2	TRBV7-9	TRBJ2-1	CASSLASSGIKAWQFF